This is a list of T cell receptor beta chains from one sample in a study of blood T cell repertoires in COVID-19. Produced via immunoSEQ multiplex PCR; TCRdb's table is partial and in-frame only. The sample records about 58,000 clones, approximately 78% being singletons. The sample taken for sequencing was peripheral blood. These receptor sequences come from a man aged 55 to 70 with COVID-19, enrolled during active disease. The CDR3 runs from the conserved cysteine through the conserved F or W. Fields, in order: CDR3 protein, CDR3 length, V gene, J gene.

CASGEYEQYF	10	TRBV10-3	TRBJ2-7
CASSTDRGYGYTF	13	TRBV7-9	TRBJ1-2
CASMRGPSYNEQFF	14	TRBV6-5	TRBJ2-1
CASSVKSGLADRGSQYF	17	TRBV9	TRBJ2-3
CASSSAIISGNTIYF	15	TRBV6-6	TRBJ1-3
CASSLDAYSGNTIYF	15	TRBV6-5	TRBJ1-3
CASSLAGGNTEAFF	14	TRBV7-9	TRBJ1-1
CAITPWTGLETQYF	14	TRBV10-3	TRBJ2-5
CASSLFRAGEETQYF	15	TRBV5-6	TRBJ2-5
CATSRIAGGHEDTQYF	16	TRBV15	TRBJ2-3
CASSVVRDNEQFF	13	TRBV9	TRBJ2-1
CASSTSGTGGREGYTF	16	TRBV7-9	TRBJ1-2
CASSRGTGTTGELFF	15	TRBV7-7	TRBJ2-2
CASSLDRLAGVGNEQFF	17	TRBV11-3	TRBJ2-1
CASSLAGQGDEQYF	14	TRBV7-2	TRBJ2-7
CANSKAGVIGDGYTF	15	TRBV18	TRBJ1-2
CASSPTSGNNEQFF	14	TRBV11-2	TRBJ2-1
CASSEPGTGIQPQHF	15	TRBV25-1	TRBJ1-5
CASSRLRTGNTGELFF	16	TRBV7-9	TRBJ2-2
CASSQDGLGPNTGELFF	17	TRBV3-1/TRBV3-2	TRBJ2-2
CASSADSTTNEKLFF	15	TRBV9	TRBJ1-4
CASSLDISGNTIYF	14	TRBV5-1	TRBJ1-3
CSASPGSTDTQYF	13	TRBV20-1	TRBJ2-3
CASSQDLVQDVYGYTF	16	TRBV3-1/TRBV3-2	TRBJ1-2
CASSSILAGYSYNEQFF	17	TRBV7-9	TRBJ2-1
CAWKLASSYNEQFF	14	TRBV30	TRBJ2-1